This T cell receptor beta chain is from a study of cytomegalovirus exposure and HLA in healthy donors. This clone showed up just once. Its specificity is not known. Assay: immunoSEQ multiplex PCR; the TCRdb copy retains only in-frame clones and omits some. The sample contains 210,000 or so clones, just over 85% of which appear only once. Findings and caveats of the study: Researchers counted around 170 TCR beta chains as cytomegalovirus-associated. In vitro work confirmed that three CMV-associated chains recognize CMV antigens.

Germline values: CDR1 MNHNS, CDR2 SASEGT. V dropped 4 bases and J dropped 5 bases, with 5 bases sitting between them. The CDR3 is 12 residues long. The chain links TRBV6-1 to TRBJ1-4; D is unresolved. The source is a woman between 18 and 30 years old in good health and CMV-seronegative. The material sequenced was PBMCs. The CDR3 DNA reads TGTGCCAGCAGTGGGCAGAATGAAAAACTGTTTTTT. Translating gives CASSGQNEKLFF.